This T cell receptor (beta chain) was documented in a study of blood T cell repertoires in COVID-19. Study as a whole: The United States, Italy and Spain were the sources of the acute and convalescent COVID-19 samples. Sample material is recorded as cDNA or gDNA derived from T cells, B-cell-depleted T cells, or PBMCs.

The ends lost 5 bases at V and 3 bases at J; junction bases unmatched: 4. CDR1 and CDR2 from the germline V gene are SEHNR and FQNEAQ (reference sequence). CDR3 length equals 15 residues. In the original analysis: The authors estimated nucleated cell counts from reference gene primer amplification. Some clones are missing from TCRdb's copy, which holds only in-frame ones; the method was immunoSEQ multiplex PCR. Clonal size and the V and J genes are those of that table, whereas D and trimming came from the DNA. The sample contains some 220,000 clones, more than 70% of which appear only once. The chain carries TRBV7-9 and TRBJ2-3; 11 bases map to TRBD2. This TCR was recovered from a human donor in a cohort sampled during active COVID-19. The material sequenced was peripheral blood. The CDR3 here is CASSPGLAETDTQYF. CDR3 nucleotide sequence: TGTGCCAGCAGCCCGGGACTAGCGGAAACAGATACGCAGTATTTT.